The entry that follows covers one T cell receptor beta chain sequence. Its specificity is not known. The data are from a study of cytomegalovirus exposure and HLA in healthy donors. Study overall: In a previous analysis, some 120 million unique TCR beta sequences were found from some 200 million T cells. General observations from the study: Through in vitro validation, a few CMV-associated chains were shown to be specific for CMV antigens. Data from an earlier analysis indicated that most TCR beta V segments were productive either about 90% or about 30% of the time.

Primers included in the PCR were 60 Vbeta and 13 Jbeta primers. Clones were read by immunoSEQ multiplex PCR, and TCRdb kept only the in-frame ones, dropping some. The table records approximately 190,000 clones, roughly 80% of them present only once. Per germline, CDR1 LNHDA and CDR2 SQIVND (reference sequence). The CDR3 totals 16 residues. Trimming took 5 bases from V and 0 from J, leaving 15 bases between them. The source of this sequence is a man between 35 and 55 years old in good health and CMV-seropositive. The gene calls are TRBV19 and TRBJ2-3; D gene unclear. Material: PBMCs. For the CDR3, the DNA is TGTGCCAGTAGTGCCTCGTGGCCCATGAGCACAGATACGCAGTATTTT. It encodes CASSASWPMSTDTQYF.